This TCR beta chain comes out of a study of cytomegalovirus exposure and HLA in healthy donors. The study's findings and limits: Later analysis associated a missense DCLRE1C variant with TCR beta V- and J-gene trimming. Many donors shared some public TCRs, even though most TCR sequences were rare. A classifier reportedly called cytomegalovirus status with high sensitivity and specificity.

CDR1 SGHNT and CDR2 YYREEE come from the germline V gene (reference sequence). The V segment lost 8 bases and the J segment 7 bases; nucleotides outside the gene matches: 10. The CDR3 length is 14 residues. This PCR relied on a set of 60 Vbeta primers and 13 Jbeta primers. Some clones are missing from TCRdb's copy, which holds only in-frame ones; the method was immunoSEQ multiplex PCR. The table has 160,000 or so clones, approximately 86% seen once. With regard to this clone: Its cognate antigen is unknown.

Sequenced sample: PBMCs. The TCR originated in a woman in her forties or fifties in good health and CMV-seropositive. This chain links TRBV5-4 with TRBJ2-1; 9 bases map to TRBD1. The CDR3 DNA sequence: TGTGCCAGTAAGGGACAGGGTGCGAAGAATGAGCAGTTCTTC. Translation: CASKGQGAKNEQFF.